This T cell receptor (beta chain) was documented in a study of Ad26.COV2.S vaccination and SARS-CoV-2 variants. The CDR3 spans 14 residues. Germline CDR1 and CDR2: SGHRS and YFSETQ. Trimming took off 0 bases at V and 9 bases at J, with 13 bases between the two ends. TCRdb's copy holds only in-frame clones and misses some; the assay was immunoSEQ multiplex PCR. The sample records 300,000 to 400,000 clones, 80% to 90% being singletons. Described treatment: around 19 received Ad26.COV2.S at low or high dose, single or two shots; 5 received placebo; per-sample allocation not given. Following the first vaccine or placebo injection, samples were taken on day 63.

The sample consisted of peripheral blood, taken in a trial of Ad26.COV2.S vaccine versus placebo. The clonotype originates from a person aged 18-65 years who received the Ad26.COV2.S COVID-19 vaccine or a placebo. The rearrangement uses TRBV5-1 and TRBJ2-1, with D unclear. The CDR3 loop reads CASSLGVGPSEQFF. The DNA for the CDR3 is TGCGCCAGCAGCTTGGGGGTAGGGCCCAGTGAGCAGTTCTTC.